The clone carrying this TCR beta chain was observed many times. Its target is not known. The sequenced fragment ends 3 residues before the CDR3 boundary, so the rest is inferred from the germline J gene. This record belongs to a study of T cell clonality in common variable immunodeficiency. The CDR3 contains 13 residues. The junction had 4 bases not matched to a gene; V was cut back by 5 bases and J by 6 bases. CDR1 and CDR2 (germline): SGHTA, FQGNSA. Repertoires were generated with immunoSEQ multiplex PCR, while TCRdb's copy carries only in-frame clones and drops some. Sampling found 80,000 or so clones, none seen once. Study-wide points: Compared with healthy controls, CVID subjects showed increased TCRbeta clonality, mostly in about a third. CVID patient heterogeneity limited repertoire-clinical complication correlations. Common variable immunodeficiency TCR beta sequences reportedly had fewer deletions and N-nucleotide insertions. Compared with controls, CVID subjects had fewer shared TCRbeta clones.

The TCR sequence derives from a person between 18 and 70 years old in good health. The V call is TRBV7-2, the J call TRBJ1-5; 7 bases match TRBD1. The specimen was peripheral blood mononuclear cells. The CDR3 sequence: CASSNRGGQPQHF. The covered CDR3 bases are TGTGCCAGCAGCAACAGGGGCGGTCAGCCC.